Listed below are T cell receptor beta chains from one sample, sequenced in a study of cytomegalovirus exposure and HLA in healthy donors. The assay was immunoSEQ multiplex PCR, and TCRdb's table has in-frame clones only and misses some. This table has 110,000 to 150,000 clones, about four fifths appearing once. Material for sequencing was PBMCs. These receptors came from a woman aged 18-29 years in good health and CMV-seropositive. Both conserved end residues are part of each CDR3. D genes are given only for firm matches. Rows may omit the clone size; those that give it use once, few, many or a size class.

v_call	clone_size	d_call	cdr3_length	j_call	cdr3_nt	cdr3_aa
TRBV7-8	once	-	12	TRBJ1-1	TGTGCCAGCAGCTTAGCAGGCAGGGGTGCTTTCTTT	CASSLAGRGAFF
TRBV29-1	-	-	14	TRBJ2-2	TGCAGCGGGGGGCAGGCCCTCAACACCGGGGAGCTGTTTTTT	CSGGQALNTGELFF
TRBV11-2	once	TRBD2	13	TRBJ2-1	TGTGCCAGCAGCTTATTAGCGGGTCTTGAGCAGTTCTTC	CASSLLAGLEQFF
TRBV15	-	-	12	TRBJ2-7	TGTGCCACCAGCAGAGGCGGACACGGGCAGTACTTC	CATSRGGHGQYF
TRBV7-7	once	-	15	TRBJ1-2	TGTGCCAGCAGCGGAGGAAGGTGGAGGACCGGGGGCTACACCTTC	CASSGGRWRTGGYTF
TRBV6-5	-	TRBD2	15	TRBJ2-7	TGTGCCAGCAGTTACGGTGGCGGGGGGGCCGCCGAGCAGTACTTC	CASSYGGGGAAEQYF
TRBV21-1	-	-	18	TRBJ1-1	TGTGCCAGCAGCGCACGGGCCCTGAAGGGGGTAGGGAACACTGAAGCTTTCTTT	CASSARALKGVGNTEAFF
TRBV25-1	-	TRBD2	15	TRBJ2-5	TGTGCCAGCAGTGCAACTAGCGGGGGGGTGGAGACCCAGTACTTC	CASSATSGGVETQYF
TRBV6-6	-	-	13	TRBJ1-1	TGTGCCAGCAGTTACTCGGGGCGGCCTGAAGCTTTCTTT	CASSYSGRPEAFF
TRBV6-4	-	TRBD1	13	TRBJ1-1	TGTGCCAGCAGTGAACAGGGGGTCACTGAAGCTTTCTTT	CASSEQGVTEAFF
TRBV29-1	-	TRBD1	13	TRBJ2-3	TGCAGCGTTGTGGGGGACAGGGCCGATACGCAGTATTTT	CSVVGDRADTQYF
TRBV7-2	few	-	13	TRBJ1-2	TGTGCCAGCAGCCTCGGGTCAACCTATGGCTACACCTTC	CASSLGSTYGYTF
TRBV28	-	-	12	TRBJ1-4	TGTGCCAGCAGTTCTGTGAGTGAAAAACTGTTTTTT	CASSSVSEKLFF
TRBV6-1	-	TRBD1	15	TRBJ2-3	TGTGCCAGCAGTGAACAGGGGGCAGGGACAGATACGCAGTATTTT	CASSEQGAGTDTQYF
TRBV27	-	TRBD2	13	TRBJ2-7	TGTGCCAGCAGTTTTTACAGCGGGAGCGAGCAGTACTTC	CASSFYSGSEQYF
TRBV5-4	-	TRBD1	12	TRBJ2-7	TGTGCCAGCAGCTTGAGGGACAGGGGGCAGTACTTC	CASSLRDRGQYF
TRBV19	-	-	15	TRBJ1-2	TGTGCCAGTAGGCCAACAGCTACCCCATCGTATGGCTACACCTTC	CASRPTATPSYGYTF
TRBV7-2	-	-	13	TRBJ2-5	TGTGCCAGCAGCCCGACTACCCTAGAGACCCAGTACTTC	CASSPTTLETQYF
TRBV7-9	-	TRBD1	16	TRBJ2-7	TGTGCCAGCAGCGCGCACCGGGACAGACCCTCCTACGAGCAGTACTTC	CASSAHRDRPSYEQYF
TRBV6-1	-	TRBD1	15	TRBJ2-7	TGTGCCAGCAGTGGCGGGACAGGGGGTTCCTACGAGCAGTACTTC	CASSGGTGGSYEQYF
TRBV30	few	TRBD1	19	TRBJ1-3	TGTGCCTGGAGTGCGAGAGGGACAGGATATTTCATCTCTGGAAACACCATATATTTT	CAWSARGTGYFISGNTIYF
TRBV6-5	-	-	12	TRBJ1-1	TGTGCCAGCAGAGACAGTCCCACTGAAGCTTTCTTT	CASRDSPTEAFF
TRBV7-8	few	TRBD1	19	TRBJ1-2	TGTGCCAGCAGCTCGTGGATGAGTGGAGGGCAGGGGGTTGGGGATGGCTACACCTTC	CASSSWMSGGQGVGDGYTF
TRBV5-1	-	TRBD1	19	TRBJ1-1	TGCGCCAGCAGCTTCTGGACAGGGGGAGAGAGGCTGTCGAACACTGAAGCTTTCTTT	CASSFWTGGERLSNTEAFF